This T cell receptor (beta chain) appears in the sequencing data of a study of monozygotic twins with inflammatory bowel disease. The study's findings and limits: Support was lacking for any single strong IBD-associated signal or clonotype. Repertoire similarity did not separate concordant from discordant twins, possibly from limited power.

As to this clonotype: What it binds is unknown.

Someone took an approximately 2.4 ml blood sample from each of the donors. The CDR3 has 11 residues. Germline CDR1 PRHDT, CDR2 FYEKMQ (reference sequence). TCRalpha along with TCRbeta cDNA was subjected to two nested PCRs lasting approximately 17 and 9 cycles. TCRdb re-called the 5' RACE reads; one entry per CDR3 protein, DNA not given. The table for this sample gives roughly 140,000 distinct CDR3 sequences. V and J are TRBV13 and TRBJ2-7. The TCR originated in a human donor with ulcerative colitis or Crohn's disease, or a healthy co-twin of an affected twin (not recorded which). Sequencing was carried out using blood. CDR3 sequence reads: CASSLGHEQYF.